This TCR beta chain originates from a study of read filtering for tumor transcriptome and immune sequencing. Bone marrow was sampled from every patient at the time of active disease. Germline CDR1 MNHEY, CDR2 SMNVEV (reference sequence). The CDR3 sequence is 15 residues long. V was pared by 3 bases and J by 10 bases, with 12 bases of the junction left unmatched. This clonotype was seen ten or more times. This library used roughly 0.4 ug RNA and molecular barcoded adaptors spanning alpha/delta and beta/gamma chains. Each CDR3 protein gets one entry after TCRdb re-called the reads with MiXCR. The sample has around 20,000 distinct CDR3 sequences, more than 20% seen once.

Material for sequencing was a population of CD138-negative cells sorted from bone marrow. The rearrangement links TRBV27 to TRBJ2-7; 10 nucleotides align to TRBD2. The clonotype was recovered from a donor at least 40 years old with multiple myeloma. The CDR3 nucleotides read TGTGCCAGCAGTTTCAGCCGGACTAGCGGAGGGGCCCAGTACTTC. Amino acids: CASSFSRTSGGAQYF.